The subject of this entry is one T cell receptor (beta chain). TCRdb processed the RT-PCR reads anew with MiXCR; each CDR3 protein has one entry. The sample lists roughly 540,000 distinct CDR3 sequences, approximately 20% occurring once. This entry belongs to a study of response to subunit inactivated influenza vaccine. Trimming took 5 bases from V and 3 from J; bases not matched to a gene: 9. The CDR3 runs 15 residues. Germline CDR1 and CDR2: SGHVS and FQNEAQ. The same data also went into a second study, on T cells expressing NK-cell markers. As that study records: 5'RACE template switching with UMIs produced the TCR beta cDNA. From sorted CD3+CD56+NKG2C+, CD3+CD56+NKG2C- and CD3+CD56-NKG2C+ T cells came the TCR beta repertoires. With respect to HCMV, seven of the eight sequenced donors were seropositive, and one was seronegative. Top CD8+ clonotypes included the dominant CD3+CD56+NKG2C+ clonotypes in 5 or 6 donors. The same clonotypes also predominated in the CD3+CD56-NKG2C+ fraction of a handful of donors.

The TCR comes from a man aged 45-60 years who received an inactivated influenza vaccine. The rearrangement links TRBV7-8 to TRBJ2-7; 8 bases align to TRBD2. The sample in question was CD4+ T cells sorted from PBMCs, obtained about 11 days after vaccination. This CDR3 reads CASSSPGLGNYEQYF. The CDR3 bases are TGTGCCAGCAGCAGCCCGGGACTAGGAAACTACGAGCAGTACTTC.